This record covers a single T cell receptor (beta chain). What it binds is not known. V lost 3 bases, J lost 4 bases, and 16 bases lay in between. The CDR3 is made up of 16 amino acids. Germline loops: CDR1 SGDLS, CDR2 YYNGEE. These data come from a study of cytomegalovirus exposure and HLA in healthy donors. Study-wide findings and caveats: Data from an earlier analysis indicated that most TCR beta V segments were productive either about 87% or about 30% of the time. Some TCR beta chains (more than 150 of them) were listed as cytomegalovirus-associated.

Each donor was healthy, and each was a bone marrow donor. The primer mix had 60 Vbeta and 13 Jbeta primers. Method: immunoSEQ multiplex PCR; TCRdb's copy keeps in-frame clones and lacks some. The table includes nearly 200,000 clones, about three quarters detected once. Material for sequencing was PBMCs. The gene calls are TRBV9 and TRBJ2-2; the D gene is possibly TRBD1 (6 bases). This receptor was taken from a woman aged 25 to 39 in good health and CMV-seropositive. The CDR3 protein is CASSAFDRKGTGELFF. The CDR3 nucleotides are TGTGCCAGCAGCGCCTTCGACAGGAAGGGCACCGGGGAGCTGTTTTTT.